Detailed here is one T cell receptor (beta chain). What it binds is not known. V lost 5 bases and J lost 5, with 14 bases in between. CDR1 and CDR2 (germline): SGHNT, YYREEE (reference sequence). The CDR3 length is 14 residues. With 60 Vbeta and 13 Jbeta primers, the PCR was carried out. Only in-frame clones appear in the TCRdb table, and some are missing; sequencing was by immunoSEQ multiplex PCR. The sample includes around 200,000 clones, roughly 72% of them seen just once. Donors were nominally healthy when sampled, though unrecorded immune exposures were likely. These data are taken from a study of cytomegalovirus exposure and HLA in healthy donors. Background on the study: Earlier sequencing of 150 million to 200 million T cells yielded 90 million to 140 million unique TCR beta sequences.

General study findings and limits: In vitro data verified a few CMV-associated chains as specific for CMV antigens. Later analysis found that TCR beta chains associated with HLA were more clonally expanded than other, equally common chains.

Source material: PBMCs. The sequence was collected from a man aged 25 to 40 in good health and CMV-seronegative. The J gene is TRBJ2-4, the V gene TRBV5-4; D is possibly TRBD1 (6 bases). The CDR3 DNA follows: TGTGCCAGCAGGTGGGGGCCGGGCGAAAACATTCAGTACTTC. Amino acid sequence: CASRWGPGENIQYF. Full variable domain (outside the CDR3, taken from reference TRBV5-4 and TRBJ2-4): ETGVTQSPTHLIKTRGQQVTLRCSSQSGHNTVSWYQQALGQGPQFIFQYYREEENGRGNFPPRFSGLQFPNYSSELNVNALELDDSALYLCASRWGPGENIQYFGAGTRLSVL.